This entry lists 21 T cell receptor beta chains sequenced from one sample in a study of T cell repertoires in cytomegalovirus infection. These TCRs' antigens remain unknown. TCRdb recomputed calls from the reads with MiXCR, one row per CDR3 protein. The table shows some 350,000 distinct CDR3 sequences, with 25% to 30% occurring only once. Sample: cultured PBMCs, taken from culture after CMV antigen stimulation. These receptors all come from a human donor in good health (CMV status not recorded). Some clones in this sample may be carry-over from other donors' samples.

J is TRBJ1-1 and V is TRBV10-3; D unclear. This CDR3 region has 14 residues. Germline V gives CDR1 ENHRY, CDR2 SYGVKD. The V end lost 4 bases, the J end lost 0 bases, and 9 bases lay between the germline ends. Here the CDR3 reads CAISGSQMNTEAFF. The CDR3 DNA reads TGTGCCATCAGTGGATCGCAGATGAACACTGAAGCTTTCTTT.

The chain carries TRBV20-1 and TRBJ2-5, with 8 bases lining up with TRBD2. The CDR3 has 14 residues. The ends lost 3 bases at V and 5 bases at J; junction bases unmatched: 8. CDR1 and CDR2 (germline): DFQATT, SNEGSKA (reference sequence). This chain's CDR3 is CSASASGSGETQYF. The CDR3 DNA reads TGCAGTGCTAGTGCGAGCGGGAGCGGCGAGACCCAGTACTTC.

This clonotype was counted many times. The V gene is TRBV5-1, the J gene TRBJ1-2; D gene ambiguous. Trimming left V 0 bases short and J 2 bases short, with 8 bases between. CDR3 length: 14 residues. CDR1 and CDR2 from the germline V gene are SGHRS and YFSETQ. The CDR3 loop reads CASSLAKGNYGYTF. The DNA for the CDR3 is TGCGCCAGCAGCTTGGCCAAGGGAAACTATGGCTACACCTTC. The full variable domain, rest sourced from reference TRBV5-1 and TRBJ1-2, is KAGVTQTPRYLIKTRGQQVTLSCSPISGHRSVSWYQQTPGQGLQFLFEYFSETQRNKGNFPGRFSGRQFSNSRSEMNVSTLELGDSALYLCASSLAKGNYGYTFGSGTRLTVV.

V usage is TRBV24-1 and J usage is TRBJ2-7, with 12 positions matching TRBD2. The CDR3 totals 15 residues. The germline gives CDR1 KGHDR, CDR2 SFDVKD. V lost 11 bases and J lost 2; bases outside the gene matches: 9. The CDR3: CASRTSGDITYEQYF. The CDR3 DNA follows: TGTGCCAGCAGGACTAGCGGGGATATTACCTACGAGCAGTACTTC.

The V gene is TRBV6-1, the J gene TRBJ1-6; TRBD1 agrees at 10 bases. Germline V lookup: CDR1 MNHNS, CDR2 SASEGT. CDR3 length equals 16 residues. Losses at the gene ends were 6 bases for V and 11 bases for J; bases not matched to a gene: 13. Here the CDR3 reads CASSVYTTGGGAPLHF. The CDR3 coding sequence is TGTGCCAGCAGCGTCTACACGACAGGGGGCGGGGCACCCCTCCACTTT.

The chain employs TRBV7-2 and TRBJ1-2, with no clear D. The CDR3 runs 14 residues. V lost 6 bases and J lost 2, with 13 bases in between. Per germline, CDR1 SGHTA and CDR2 FQGNSA. This CDR3 reads CASRGSAANYGYTF. In DNA, the CDR3 is TGTGCCAGCAGAGGGTCGGCAGCCAACTATGGCTACACCTTC.

The chain carries TRBV5-6 and TRBJ1-1, with TRBD1 matching 8 bases. The J segment lost 0 bases and the V segment lost 5 bases, leaving 9 bases of the junction unmatched. The CDR3 runs to 16 residues. The germline CDR1 and CDR2 sequences are SGHDT and YYEEEE. The CDR3 nucleotides read TGTGCCAGCAGGGGCGGACAGGGTGTATTGAACACTGAAGCTTTCTTT. It encodes CASRGGQGVLNTEAFF.

This clonotype showed up just a few times. The chain combines TRBV9 with TRBJ2-5, with D possibly matching TRBD2 (6 bases). This CDR3 contains 15 residues. Germline V gives CDR1 SGDLS, CDR2 YYNGEE. With 0 bases removed from V and 8 bases from J, the gap between germline ends came to 17 bases. CDR3 sequence reads: CASSVAVGGSGTQYF. For the CDR3, the DNA is TGTGCCAGCAGCGTAGCCGTGGGGGGTTCGGGAACCCAGTACTTC.

The chain recombines TRBV6-6 with TRBJ2-5; tentative D call: TRBD2 (5 bases). The CDR3 totals 15 residues. The germline V and J ends were trimmed by 5 bases and 1 base, with 14 bases remaining between them. Per the germline V gene, CDR1 is MNHNY and CDR2 is SVGAGI (reference sequence). CDR3 amino acids: CASSAPGKTQETQYF. Here the CDR3 DNA reads TGTGCCAGCAGTGCGCCGGGGAAGACCCAAGAGACCCAGTACTTC.

The chain employs TRBV7-9 and TRBJ1-1; possibly TRBD1 for D (6 bases). Trimming removed 2 bases from V and 4 bases from J, with 11 bases in between. CDR1 SEHNR and CDR2 FQNEAQ come from the germline V gene (reference sequence). The CDR3 runs 14 residues. The CDR3 DNA reads TGTGCCAGCAGCTTATTCGCCAGGGGCACTGAAGCTTTCTTT. As protein: CASSLFARGTEAFF.

The chain employs TRBV7-2 and TRBJ2-7; D uncertain. The CDR3 extends over 11 amino acids. With 8 bases removed from V and 1 base from J, the gap between germline ends came to 6 bases. CDR1 and CDR2 from the germline V gene are SGHTA and FQGNSA. For the CDR3, the DNA is TGTGCCAGCCGTATTTCCTACGAGCAGTACTTC. This encodes CASRISYEQYF.

This chain joins TRBV6-1 and TRBJ2-7, with D tentatively TRBD2 (6 bases). The CDR3 has 14 residues. The germline CDR1 and CDR2 sequences are MNHNS and SASEGT. Trimming left V 6 bases short and J 3 bases short, with 15 bases between. Here the CDR3 reads CASRVGGVGYEQYF. The CDR3 nucleotides read TGTGCCAGCAGAGTCGGGGGAGTGGGCTACGAGCAGTACTTC.

This clonotype occurred a few times. The rearrangement links TRBV28 to TRBJ1-1; 10 positions match TRBD1. CDR3 size: 14 residues. After removal of 6 bases from V and 5 bases from J, the junction contained 6 bases not matched to a gene. The germline V gene encodes CDR1 MDHEN and CDR2 SYDVKM. In DNA, the CDR3 is TGTGCCAGCAGAAAGGGACAGGGGTTTACTGAAGCTTTCTTT. This encodes CASRKGQGFTEAFF. The full variable domain, completed using reference TRBV28 and TRBJ1-1, is DVKVTQSSRYLVKRTGEKVFLECVQDMDHENMFWYRQDPGLGLRLIYFSYDVKMKEKGDIPEGYSVSREKKERFSLILESASTNQTSMYLCASRKGQGFTEAFFGQGTRLTVV.

The J gene is TRBJ2-3, the V gene TRBV19; D remains ambiguous. From germline, CDR1 is LNHDA and CDR2 SQIVND (reference sequence). V lost 6 bases and J lost 3, with 10 bases in between. The CDR3 has 13 residues. DNA of the CDR3: TGTGCCAGTAGGACAACTACTACAGATACGCAGTATTTT. Its translation is CASRTTTTDTQYF.

The chain links TRBV7-8 to TRBJ2-1; 10 nucleotides line up with TRBD2. Germline-derived CDR1 and CDR2 are SGHVS and FQNEAQ. The CDR3 runs to 15 residues. Trimming cost V 4 bases and J 8 bases; bases outside gene matches: 8. CDR3 coding DNA: TGTGCCAGCAGCTCCTTAGCGGGAGGCAGCGATGAGCAGTTCTTC. Its translation is CASSSLAGGSDEQFF.

The chain has TRBV3-1 and TRBJ2-2; TRBD2 is a possible D gene (5 bases). Germline V CDR1 and CDR2: LGHDT, YNNKEL (reference sequence). The CDR3 sequence is 16 residues long. V gave up 1 base and J gave up 2 bases, with 11 bases separating them. In nucleotides, the CDR3 is TGTGCCAGCAGCCAAGGTGGGCGGGTAAACACCGGGGAGCTGTTTTTT. This sequence encodes CASSQGGRVNTGELFF. Together with reference TRBV3-1 and TRBJ2-2, the CDR3 gives the full variable domain: DTAVSQTPKYLVTQMGNDKSIKCEQNLGHDTMYWYKQDSKKFLKIMFSYNNKELIINETVPNRFSPKSPDKAHLNLHINSLELGDSAVYFCASSQGGRVNTGELFFGEGSRLTVL.

This chain links TRBV2 with TRBJ2-1, with 7 bases matching TRBD2. J was trimmed by 8 bases and V by 7 bases; bases with no gene match: 11. CDR3 length equals 14 residues. Per the germline V gene, CDR1 is SNHLY and CDR2 is FYNNEI. This CDR3 reads CASMGGRFADEQFF. For the CDR3, the DNA is TGTGCCAGCATGGGCGGGAGATTTGCGGATGAGCAGTTCTTC.

The rearrangement links TRBV20-1 to TRBJ2-7; D call uncertain. V lost 1 base, J lost 2 bases, and 18 bases lay in between. CDR3 length: 16 amino acids. CDR1 is DFQATT and CDR2 is SNEGSKA in the germline V gene (reference sequence). The CDR3 loop reads CSARAPDNPRTYEQYF. Written as DNA, the CDR3 is TGCAGTGCTAGAGCCCCAGACAACCCGCGAACCTACGAGCAGTACTTC.

This clonotype came up a few times. The gene calls are TRBV7-9 and TRBJ1-4; D gene uncertain. Deletions cut 8 bases from V and 8 bases from J, with 18 bases between. CDR1 is SEHNR and CDR2 is FQNEAQ in the germline V gene (reference sequence). This CDR3 comprises 14 residues. CDR3 in amino acids: CASLPSGGREKLFF. The CDR3, as DNA: TGTGCCAGCCTTCCATCGGGCGGTCGCGAAAAACTGTTTTTT.

The chain links TRBV19 to TRBJ2-7; tentative D call: TRBD2 (5 bases). V lost 5 bases and J lost 3, with 14 bases in between. Germline assignment: CDR1 LNHDA and CDR2 SQIVND (reference sequence). This CDR3 region has 14 residues. The CDR3 sequence is CASSLGGRNYEQYF. In DNA, the CDR3 is TGTGCCAGTAGTCTAGGAGGACGTAACTACGAGCAGTACTTC.

J is TRBJ2-2 and V is TRBV2; D is perhaps TRBD1 (5 bases). Germline V gene lookup returns CDR1 SNHLY and CDR2 FYNNEI. The CDR3 loop spans 14 amino acids. Trimming pared 7 bases from V and 2 bases from J, leaving 11 bases between. CDR3 in amino acids: CASTAGLNTGELFF. In nucleotides, the CDR3 is TGTGCCAGCACAGCAGGGTTAAACACCGGGGAGCTGTTTTTT.